Listed here are 21 T cell receptor beta chains from one sample, sequenced in a study of cytomegalovirus exposure and HLA in healthy donors. Amplification used 60 Vbeta primers and 13 Jbeta primers. Generated by immunoSEQ multiplex PCR, the TCRdb table keeps only in-frame clones and is missing some. In the table there are around 67,000 clones, 78% of which are singletons. Sequences were obtained from PBMCs. The receptors stem from a man between 18 and 29 years old in good health and CMV-seropositive.

There are a few counts of this clone. V and J are TRBV6-5 and TRBJ1-2, with D possibly being TRBD1 (6 bases). The V gene lost 6 bases and the J gene lost 6 bases, with 8 bases spanning the gap. The germline V gene has CDR1 MNHEY and CDR2 SVGAGI. The CDR3 contains 11 residues. This CDR3 reads CASRGAHGYTF. CDR3 nucleotide sequence: TGTGCCAGCAGGGGGGCCCATGGCTACACCTTC.

V gene TRBV4-1 combines with J gene TRBJ2-5, with 10 bases that match TRBD2. Germline CDR1 MGHRA, CDR2 YSYEKL. The ends lost 1 base at V and 10 bases at J; junction bases unmatched: 12. The CDR3 has 16 residues. The CDR3 is CASSQGASGGWGDQYF. CDR3 DNA sequence: TGCGCCAGCAGCCAAGGGGCTAGCGGGGGATGGGGGGACCAGTACTTC.

This chain connects TRBV2 to TRBJ1-2; D may be TRBD1 (5 bases). V dropped 5 bases and J dropped 8 bases, with 15 bases sitting between them. The CDR3 is 13 residues long. Germline assignment: CDR1 SNHLY and CDR2 FYNNEI. The CDR3 nucleotides are TGTGCCAGCAGTACACTAGGGGAGGGCGGCTACACCTTC. Translation: CASSTLGEGGYTF.

The chain couples TRBV7-9 to TRBJ2-7; 8 nucleotides align to TRBD2. The CDR3 totals 13 residues. V lost 5 bases, J lost 3 bases, and 3 bases stayed unmatched. Germline-derived CDR1 and CDR2 are SEHNR and FQNEAQ (reference sequence). The CDR3, as DNA: TGTGCCAGCAGCCGAAGCGGGAGCTACGAGCAGTACTTC. It specifies CASSRSGSYEQYF.

The chain uses TRBV2 and TRBJ1-6; D gene ambiguous. The ends were cut back, 4 bases at V and 0 bases at J, with 7 bases in the middle. The CDR3 extends over 15 amino acids. Germline V gene sequence: CDR1 SNHLY, CDR2 FYNNEI. CDR3 DNA: TGTGCCAGCAGTGCCGGGAGCTCCTATAATTCACCCCTCCACTTT. This codes for CASSAGSSYNSPLHF. Filled out from reference TRBV2 and TRBJ1-6, the complete variable domain reads EPEVTQTPSHQVTQMGQEVILRCVPISNHLYFYWYRQILGQKVEFLVSFYNNEISEKSEIFDDQFSVERPDGSNFTLKIRSTKLEDSAMYFCASSAGSSYNSPLHFGNGTRLTVT.

The chain couples TRBV18 to TRBJ2-7; 10 nucleotides match TRBD1. Germline values: CDR1 KGHSH, CDR2 LQKENI. The CDR3 length is 14 residues. The V gene end was trimmed by 3 bases and the J gene end by 4 bases; junction bases not matched to a gene: 3. The CDR3 loop is CASSPGTGVYEQYF. The CDR3 nucleotides read TGTGCCAGCTCACCCGGGACAGGGGTATACGAGCAGTACTTC.

This chain joins TRBV6-5 and TRBJ2-3; D is perhaps TRBD1 (6 bases). The CDR3 totals 14 residues. Germline CDR1 and CDR2: MNHEY and SVGAGI. Trimming cost V 2 bases and J 3 bases, with 9 bases left between them. The CDR3 protein is CASSYAQGTDTQYF. The CDR3 coding sequence is TGTGCCAGCAGTTACGCGCAGGGGACAGATACGCAGTATTTT.

This chain links TRBV6-5 with TRBJ2-7; TRBD1 matches 11 bases. Germline V gives CDR1 MNHEY, CDR2 SVGAGI. V shed 2 bases and J 5 bases; nucleotides not matched to a gene: 5. CDR3 length: 15 amino acids. The DNA for the CDR3 is TGTGCCAGCAGTTACCCAGAGGGACAGGGGGACGAGCAGTACTTC. This encodes CASSYPEGQGDEQYF.

J is TRBJ1-2 and V is TRBV6-5, with TRBD1 matching 8 bases. Germline V CDR1 and CDR2: MNHEY, SVGAGI. The CDR3 is made up of 13 amino acids. Trimming cost V 5 bases and J 7 bases; bases outside gene matches: 6. CDR3 DNA sequence: TGTGCCAGCAGTCTTCAGGGGGCGGGTGGCTACACCTTC. It specifies CASSLQGAGGYTF.

The chain employs TRBV13 and TRBJ2-1; 8 nucleotides align to TRBD2. The length of the CDR3 is 15 residues. Germline CDR1 PRHDT, CDR2 FYEKMQ (reference sequence). Trimming removed 3 bases from V and 7 bases from J; junction bases left unmatched: 8. The chain's CDR3 is CASSLLAGSENEQFF. The CDR3 DNA is TGTGCCAGCAGCTTGTTAGCGGGATCGGAGAATGAGCAGTTCTTC.

The chain has TRBV4-1 and TRBJ1-1; the D is unclear. This CDR3 has 14 amino acids. Per germline, CDR1 MGHRA and CDR2 YSYEKL. V was trimmed by 0 bases and J by 5 bases, leaving 10 bases between them. The CDR3 DNA reads as TGCGCCAGCAGCCAAGATAGGGCGGGGACTGAAGCTTTCTTT. Its translation: CASSQDRAGTEAFF.

J is TRBJ2-7 and V is TRBV14; possibly TRBD1 for D (6 bases). Germline lookup yields CDR1 SGHDN and CDR2 FVKESK. CDR3 length: 15 residues. V lost 1 base, J lost 3 bases, and 13 bases lay in between. The CDR3 coding sequence is TGTGCCAGCAGCCAAGTTCAGGGGAACCTCTACGAGCAGTACTTC. It encodes CASSQVQGNLYEQYF.

The chain couples TRBV10-3 to TRBJ1-2, with 8 bases aligning to TRBD1. The trim removed 2 bases at V and 4 bases at J, leaving 15 bases unmatched. Germline loops: CDR1 ENHRY, CDR2 SYGVKD. The CDR3 totals 18 residues. The CDR3 sequence: CAISESGFSGTGIYGYTF. The CDR3 bases are TGTGCCATCAGTGAGAGCGGATTTTCCGGGACAGGAATCTATGGCTACACCTTC.

The chain joins TRBV13 to TRBJ2-3; 8 positions match TRBD1. This CDR3 has 13 residues. Germline values: CDR1 PRHDT, CDR2 FYEKMQ (reference sequence). The V gene end was trimmed by 6 bases and the J gene end by 2 bases; junction bases not matched to a gene: 1. CDR3 loop: CASRDRATDTQYF. Written as DNA, the CDR3 is TGTGCCAGCAGGGACAGGGCCACAGATACGCAGTATTTT.

This chain links TRBV6-5 with TRBJ1-2, with a possible D match to TRBD1 (6 bases). V gave up 0 bases and J gave up 8 bases, with 13 bases separating them. CDR3 length: 14 residues. Per germline, CDR1 MNHEY and CDR2 SVGAGI. This chain's CDR3 is CASSYSAGAKGYTF. In nucleotides, the CDR3 is TGTGCCAGCAGTTACTCTGCGGGGGCGAAGGGCTACACCTTC.

The rearrangement joins TRBV18 to TRBJ2-1; 15 bases match TRBD2. The germline gives CDR1 KGHSH, CDR2 LQKENI. The CDR3 has 16 amino acids. V lost 2 bases, J lost 8 bases, and 4 bases stayed unmatched. The CDR3 loop is CASSPGTSGRYDEQFF. CDR3 DNA: TGTGCCAGCTCACCAGGGACTAGCGGGAGGTATGATGAGCAGTTCTTC.

V and J are TRBV25-1 and TRBJ2-7; possible D gene TRBD2, 5 bases. The V gene lost 4 bases and the J gene lost 2 bases, with 9 bases spanning the gap. The CDR3 is 13 residues long. Germline V CDR1 and CDR2: MGHDK, SYGVNS. The CDR3 spells CASSASGTYEQYF. CDR3 nucleotide sequence: TGTGCCAGCAGTGCCAGCGGAACCTACGAGCAGTACTTC.

This clone appeared a single time. The chain links TRBV29-1 to TRBJ2-3; TRBD1 agrees at 7 bases. The germline CDR1 and CDR2 sequences are SQVTM and ANQGSEA. With V trimmed by 8 bases and J by 6 bases, 14 bases remained unmatched. This CDR3 is 14 amino acids long. CDR3 in DNA: TGCAGCCTCGGGACAGCCGCCGAGGGGGATACGCAGTATTTT. This gives the protein CSLGTAAEGDTQYF.

V and J are TRBV2 and TRBJ1-5; tentative D call: TRBD1 (6 bases). The CDR3 covers 13 residues. Trimming removed 7 bases at V and 4 bases at J, with 11 bases between. Germline V gene sequence: CDR1 SNHLY, CDR2 FYNNEI. The CDR3 protein is CASTRTENQPQHF. The CDR3 nucleotides read TGTGCCAGCACGAGGACAGAGAATCAGCCCCAGCATTTT.

The V gene is TRBV15, the J gene TRBJ2-5, with 8 bases identical to TRBD1. Germline CDR1 is LNHNV and CDR2 is YYDKDF (reference sequence). The CDR3 is 15 residues long. J lost 4 bases, V lost 0 bases, and 4 bases had no gene match. The CDR3 loop is CATSRDRQGTETQYF. The CDR3 bases are TGTGCCACCAGCAGAGACCGACAGGGGACAGAGACCCAGTACTTC.

The chain carries TRBV30 and TRBJ1-2; TRBD1 is a possible D gene (6 bases). The CDR3 is made up of 13 amino acids. V was trimmed by 3 bases and J by 5 bases, leaving 13 bases between them. In germline, CDR1 is GTSNPN, CDR2 SVGIG (reference sequence). CDR3 coding DNA: TGTGCCTGGAGGCAACGGACAGAATATGGCTACACCTTC. Its protein is CAWRQRTEYGYTF.